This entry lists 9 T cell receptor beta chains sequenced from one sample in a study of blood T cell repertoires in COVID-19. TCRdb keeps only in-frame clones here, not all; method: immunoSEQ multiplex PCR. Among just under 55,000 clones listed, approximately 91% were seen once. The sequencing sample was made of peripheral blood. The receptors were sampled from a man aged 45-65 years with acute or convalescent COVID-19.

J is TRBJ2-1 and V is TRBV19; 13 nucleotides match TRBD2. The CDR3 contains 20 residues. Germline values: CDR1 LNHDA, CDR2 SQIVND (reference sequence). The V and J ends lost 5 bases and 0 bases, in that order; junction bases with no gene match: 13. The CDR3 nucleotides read TGTGCCAGTAGTTCCCGACTAGCGGGAGGTCGCTTCTCCTCCTACAATGAGCAGTTCTTC. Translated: CASSSRLAGGRFSSYNEQFF.

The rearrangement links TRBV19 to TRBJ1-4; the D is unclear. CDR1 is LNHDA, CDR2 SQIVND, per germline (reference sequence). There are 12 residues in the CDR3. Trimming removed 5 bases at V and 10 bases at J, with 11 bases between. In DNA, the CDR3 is TGTGCCAGTAGTCCATCCTATGCAAAACTGTTTTTT. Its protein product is CASSPSYAKLFF.

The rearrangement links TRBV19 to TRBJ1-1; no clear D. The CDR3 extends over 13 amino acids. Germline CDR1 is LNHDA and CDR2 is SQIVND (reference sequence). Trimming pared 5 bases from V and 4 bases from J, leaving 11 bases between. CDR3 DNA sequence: TGTGCCAGTAGTTCCACCAGTCCCACTGAAGCTTTCTTT. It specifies CASSSTSPTEAFF. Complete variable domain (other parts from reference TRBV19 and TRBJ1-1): DGGITQSPKYLFRKEGQNVTLSCEQNLNHDAMYWYRQDPGQGLRLIYYSQIVNDFQKGDIAEGYSVSREKKESFPLTVTSAQKNPTAFYLCASSSTSPTEAFFGQGTRLTVV.

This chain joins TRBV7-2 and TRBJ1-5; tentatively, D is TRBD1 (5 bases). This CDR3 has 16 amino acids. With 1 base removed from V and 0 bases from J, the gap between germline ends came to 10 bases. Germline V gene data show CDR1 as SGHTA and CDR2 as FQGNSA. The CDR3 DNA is TGTGCCAGCAGCTTAGAACCAGGGTATAGCAATCAGCCCCAGCATTTT. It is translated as CASSLEPGYSNQPQHF.

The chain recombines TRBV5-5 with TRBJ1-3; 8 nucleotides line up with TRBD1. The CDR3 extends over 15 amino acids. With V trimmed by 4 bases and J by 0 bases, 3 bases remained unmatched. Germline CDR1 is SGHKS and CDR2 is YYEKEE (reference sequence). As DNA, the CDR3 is TGTGCCAGCAGCCGACAGGGGCCCTCTGGAAACACCATATATTTT. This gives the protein CASSRQGPSGNTIYF.

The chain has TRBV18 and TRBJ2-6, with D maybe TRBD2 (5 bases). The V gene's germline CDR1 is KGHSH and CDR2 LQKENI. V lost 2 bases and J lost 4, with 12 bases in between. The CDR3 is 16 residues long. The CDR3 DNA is TGTGCCAGCTCACCAGGAGGTGGGAGCGGGGCCAACGTCCTGACTTTC. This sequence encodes CASSPGGGSGANVLTF.

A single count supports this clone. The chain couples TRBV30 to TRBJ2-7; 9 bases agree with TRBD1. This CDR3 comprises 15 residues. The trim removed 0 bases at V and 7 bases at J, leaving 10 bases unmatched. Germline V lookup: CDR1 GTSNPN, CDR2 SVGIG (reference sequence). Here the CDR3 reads CAWSVPRTTGGEQYF. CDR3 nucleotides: TGTGCCTGGAGTGTACCGCGAACGACAGGGGGAGAGCAGTACTTC.

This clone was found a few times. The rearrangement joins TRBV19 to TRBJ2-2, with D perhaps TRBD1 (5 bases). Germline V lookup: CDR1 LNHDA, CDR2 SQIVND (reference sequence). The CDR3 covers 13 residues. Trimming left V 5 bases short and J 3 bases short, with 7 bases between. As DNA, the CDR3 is TGTGCCAGTAGTCGACAGTACACCGGGGAGCTGTTTTTT. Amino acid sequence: CASSRQYTGELFF.

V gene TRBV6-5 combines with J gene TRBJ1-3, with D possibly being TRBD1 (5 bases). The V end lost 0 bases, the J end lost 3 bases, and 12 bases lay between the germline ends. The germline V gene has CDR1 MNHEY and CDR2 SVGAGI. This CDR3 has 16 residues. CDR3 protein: CASSYSIGVFGNTIYF. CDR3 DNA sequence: TGTGCCAGCAGTTACTCCATAGGGGTCTTTGGAAACACCATATATTTT.